The 19 T cell receptor beta chains below were found in one sample sequenced in a study of T-cell reconstitution after alpha-beta-depleted transplantation in children. The TCRbeta library incorporated unique molecular identifiers. TCRdb redid the calling of the PCR reads with MiXCR, one entry per CDR3 protein. The sample holds 700,000 to 950,000 distinct CDR3 sequences; around 17% are singletons and the top ten take around 5.3%. The starting material was PBMCs, mostly from graft donor cells, obtained 360 days after TCRalphabeta/CD19-depleted stem cell transplant. These receptors were taken from a male patient younger than 18 who had a stem cell transplant for acute lymphoblastic leukemia, so the T cells may come from the graft donor.

This clonotype has a count of ten or more. J is TRBJ2-1 and V is TRBV12-3 or TRBV12-4; the D is unclear. V dropped 4 bases and J dropped 8 bases, with 18 bases sitting between them. The CDR3 covers 15 residues. The CDR3 spells CASSSPTFLTDEQFF. In DNA form, the CDR3 reads TGTGCCAGCAGTTCACCGACTTTCCTTACAGATGAGCAGTTCTTC.

The table lists this clonotype with a few counts. The V gene is TRBV9, the J gene TRBJ1-2; D remains unclear. The CDR3 is 15 amino acids. V gave up 0 bases and J gave up 0 bases, with 9 bases separating them. CDR1 is SGDLS, CDR2 YYNGEE, per germline. The CDR3 here is CASSVEPQTNYGYTF. DNA of the CDR3: TGTGCCAGCAGCGTAGAACCACAGACTAACTATGGCTACACCTTC.

V is TRBV19 and J is TRBJ1-1; 9 bases map to TRBD1. Germline-derived CDR1 and CDR2 are LNHDA and SQIVND (reference sequence). With V trimmed by 3 bases and J by 6 bases, 5 bases remained unmatched. The CDR3 totals 14 residues. The CDR3 spells CASSMAGTGSEAFF. CDR3 DNA: TGTGCCAGTAGTATGGCCGGGACAGGGTCTGAAGCTTTCTTT. The full variable domain, rest sourced from reference TRBV19 and TRBJ1-1, is DGGITQSPKYLFRKEGQNVTLSCEQNLNHDAMYWYRQDPGQGLRLIYYSQIVNDFQKGDIAEGYSVSREKKESFPLTVTSAQKNPTAFYLCASSMAGTGSEAFFGQGTRLTVV.

The rearrangement joins TRBV24-1 to TRBJ2-5; D may be TRBD1 (6 bases). Germline CDR1 is KGHDR and CDR2 is SFDVKD. This CDR3 spans 16 amino acids. V was pared by 3 bases and J by 5 bases, with 18 bases between. CDR3 sequence: CATSDTSTGSGETQYF. The CDR3 DNA sequence: TGTGCCACCAGTGATACCTCAACAGGGTCCGGGGAGACCCAGTACTTC.

The V gene is TRBV5-5, the J gene TRBJ1-4; D may be TRBD1 (6 bases). Germline loops: CDR1 SGHKS, CDR2 YYEKEE (reference sequence). The CDR3 has 16 residues. With 6 bases removed from V and 8 bases from J, the gap between germline ends came to 23 bases. The CDR3 DNA follows: TGTGCCAGCACTCTGACCGGGACAACTGAGGGGGAAAAACTGTTTTTT. This sequence encodes CASTLTGTTEGEKLFF.

This clonotype appeared many times. The CDR3 DNA sequence: TGCAGCGTTGCTACTAGCGGTTTCACAGATACGCAGTATTTT. The encoded protein is CSVATSGFTDTQYF. The V gene is TRBV29-1, the J gene TRBJ2-3; 8 nucleotides align to TRBD2. Germline loops: CDR1 SQVTM, CDR2 ANQGSEA. The CDR3 runs 14 residues. V shed 4 bases and J 2 bases; nucleotides not matched to a gene: 5.

This clonotype was recorded at least ten times. The chain carries TRBV27 and TRBJ1-1; D unclear. The germline V gene encodes CDR1 MNHEY and CDR2 SMNVEV (reference sequence). V was shortened by 2 bases and J by 1 base, with 8 bases between the two germline ends. The length of the CDR3 is 14 residues. CDR3 sequence reads: CASSLRGKNTEAFF. In nucleotides, the CDR3 is TGTGCCAGCAGTTTACGTGGGAAGAACACTGAAGCTTTCTTT.

The chain is built from TRBV9 and TRBJ2-3; perhaps TRBD2 as D (5 bases). The germline V gene encodes CDR1 SGDLS and CDR2 YYNGEE. The CDR3 runs 17 residues. Deletions cut 0 bases from V and 4 bases from J, with 18 bases between. CDR3 sequence reads: CASSVAVRVTGADTQYF. In nucleotides, the CDR3 is TGTGCCAGCAGCGTAGCAGTGCGGGTAACCGGCGCAGATACGCAGTATTTT. The whole variable domain, remainder taken from reference TRBV9 and TRBJ2-3, is DSGVTQTPKHLITATGQRVTLRCSPRSGDLSVYWYQQSLDQGLQFLIQYYNGEERAKGNILERFSAQQFPDLHSELNLSSLELGDSALYFCASSVAVRVTGADTQYFGPGTRLTVL.

The table lists this clonotype with many counts. V is TRBV9 and J is TRBJ2-1; 14 nucleotides line up with TRBD2. Losses at the gene ends were 3 bases for V and 15 bases for J; bases not matched to a gene: 5. Germline loops: CDR1 SGDLS, CDR2 YYNGEE. This CDR3 region has 13 residues. CDR3 sequence (DNA): TGTGCCAGCAGCGGAGGGACTAGCGGGAGAAGGTTCTTC. Residues: CASSGGTSGRRFF.

This clonotype was picked up a small number of times. The rearrangement links TRBV2 to TRBJ2-1; D is perhaps TRBD2 (5 bases). Germline V gene lookup returns CDR1 SNHLY and CDR2 FYNNEI. V lost 4 bases, J lost 7 bases, and 11 bases lay in between. The CDR3 length is 13 residues. CDR3: CASSGVSENEQFF. The CDR3 DNA sequence: TGTGCCAGCAGTGGAGTTAGCGAGAATGAGCAGTTCTTC.

The rearrangement uses TRBV6-5 and TRBJ2-3; TRBD1 matches 9 bases. This CDR3 has 17 amino acids. The V gene end was trimmed by 2 bases and the J gene end by 4 bases; junction bases not matched to a gene: 10. Germline CDR1 and CDR2: MNHEY and SVGAGI. The CDR3 DNA follows: TGTGCCAGCAGTTACCCCCTCGGGGACAGGGTCGCAGATACGCAGTATTTT. Its translation is CASSYPLGDRVADTQYF.

This clonotype was picked up a small number of times. The V and J genes are TRBV18 and TRBJ2-1; no firm D call. The germline CDR1 and CDR2 sequences are KGHSH and LQKENI. The V gene lost 0 bases and the J gene lost 8 bases, with 11 bases spanning the gap. This CDR3 spans 14 amino acids. The CDR3 is CASSPPVLHHEQFF. The DNA for the CDR3 is TGTGCCAGCTCACCACCCGTATTGCACCATGAGCAGTTCTTC.

There are a few counts of this clonotype. The chain uses TRBV18 and TRBJ2-5; a weak D match, TRBD1 (6 bases). From germline, CDR1 is KGHSH and CDR2 LQKENI. CDR3 length: 14 residues. Trimming left V 1 base short and J 5 bases short, with 11 bases between. CDR3 bases: TGTGCCAGCTCACCACAACAGGGTGGCGAGACCCAGTACTTC. As protein: CASSPQQGGETQYF.

The chain joins TRBV11-2 to TRBJ2-5; D may match TRBD1 or TRBD2 (5 bases each). Trimming took off 4 bases at V and 2 bases at J, with 17 bases between the two ends. This CDR3 has 16 residues. The germline V gene has CDR1 SGHAT and CDR2 FQNNGV. CDR3 protein: CASSSGGGHGQETQYF. CDR3 nucleotide sequence: TGTGCCAGCAGCTCCGGAGGAGGACACGGACAAGAGACCCAGTACTTC.

This clonotype appeared a few times. V usage is TRBV12-3 or TRBV12-4 and J usage is TRBJ1-1; D ambiguous. V gave up 5 bases and J gave up 4 bases, with 14 bases separating them. The CDR3 consists of 14 residues. Here the CDR3 reads CASSLGPLRTEAFF. CDR3 coding DNA: TGTGCCAGCAGTCTCGGGCCCCTGCGCACTGAAGCTTTCTTT.

This clonotype was observed a few times. The chain is built from TRBV27 and TRBJ2-2, with TRBD1 matching over 7 bases. Per germline, CDR1 MNHEY and CDR2 SMNVEV (reference sequence). Germline trimming cut 5 bases from V and 4 bases from J; bases unmatched to any gene: 10. The CDR3 runs 16 residues. Here the CDR3 reads CASSPVDRVGTGELFF. CDR3 coding DNA: TGTGCCAGCAGTCCTGTTGACAGGGTAGGCACCGGGGAGCTGTTTTTT.

The chain links TRBV20-1 to TRBJ1-1; TRBD1 agrees at 8 bases. Germline CDR1 reads DFQATT; CDR2 reads SNEGSKA (reference sequence). CDR3 size: 15 residues. V lost 3 bases and J lost 3; bases outside the gene matches: 9. In DNA, the CDR3 is TGCAGTGCTAGGGACAGGGCGGGATGGGACACTGAAGCTTTCTTT. It codes for CSARDRAGWDTEAFF.

The table lists this clonotype with many counts. The chain recombines TRBV20-1 with TRBJ2-2; TRBD2 matches 13 bases. Germline-derived CDR1 and CDR2 are DFQATT and SNEGSKA (reference sequence). The CDR3 contains 15 residues. V lost 2 bases, J lost 5 bases, and 2 bases stayed unmatched. CDR3 nucleotides: TGCAGTGCTAGACGACTAGCGGGAGGAACCGGGGAGCTGTTTTTT. Its translation: CSARRLAGGTGELFF.

The gene calls are TRBV7-9 and TRBJ1-2, with D hard to call. CDR3 length: 13 amino acids. The V end lost 3 bases, the J end lost 1 base, and 6 bases lay between the germline ends. Germline V gene data show CDR1 as SEHNR and CDR2 as FQNEAQ (reference sequence). CDR3 loop: CASSFGLNYGYTF. As DNA, the CDR3 is TGTGCCAGCAGCTTCGGGCTTAACTATGGCTACACCTTC.